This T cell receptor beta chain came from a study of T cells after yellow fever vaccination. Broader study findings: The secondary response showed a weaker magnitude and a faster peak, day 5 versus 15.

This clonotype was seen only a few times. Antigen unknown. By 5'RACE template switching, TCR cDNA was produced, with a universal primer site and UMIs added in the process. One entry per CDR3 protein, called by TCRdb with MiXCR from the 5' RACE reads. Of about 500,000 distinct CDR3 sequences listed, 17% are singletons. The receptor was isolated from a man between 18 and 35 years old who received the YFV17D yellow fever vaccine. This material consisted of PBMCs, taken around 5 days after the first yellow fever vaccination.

The CDR3 coding sequence is TGTGCCAGCAGCTTTTCTCCCGGTGGCACCGGGGAGCTGTTTTTT. It is translated as CASSFSPGGTGELFF. V and J are TRBV7-7 and TRBJ2-2, with D unresolved. CDR1 is SSHAT and CDR2 is FNYEAQ in the germline V gene (reference sequence). The CDR3 is 15 residues long. V lost 3 bases and J 4 bases, leaving 12 bases between the germline ends.